Listed below are T cell receptor beta chains from one sample, sequenced in a study of T cell responses to AZD1222 COVID-19 vaccine. Measured with immunoSEQ multiplex PCR; TCRdb has only the in-frame clones, and not every one. This sample yields 90,000 to 150,000 clones, of which 70% to 90% are seen a single time; roughly 2.3% belongs to the top ten. The starting material was peripheral blood, obtained on day 0 of AZD1222 vaccination. These receptors were obtained from an adult in good health. Both conserved end residues are part of each CDR3. D genes are given only for firm matches. For some rows the clone size is stated as once, few or many, or as a class when expanded; others skip it.

clone_size: NA; cdr3_length: 17; v_call: TRBV13; j_call: TRBJ2-6; d_call: TRBD1; cdr3_aa: CASSTQTGGSGANVLTF; cdr3_nt: TGTGCCAGCAGCACTCAGACAGGGGGCTCTGGGGCCAACGTCCTGACTTTC
clone_size: NA; cdr3_length: 19; v_call: TRBV7-9; j_call: TRBJ2-6; d_call: NA; cdr3_aa: CASTQLWGVSSSGANVLTF; cdr3_nt: TGTGCCAGCACCCAACTCTGGGGGGTCTCGAGCTCTGGGGCCAACGTCCTGACTTTC
clone_size: NA; cdr3_length: 16; v_call: TRBV11-3; j_call: TRBJ2-3; d_call: TRBD2; cdr3_aa: CASSSGLALSTDTQYF; cdr3_nt: TGTGCCAGCAGCTCGGGACTAGCCCTAAGCACAGATACGCAGTATTTT
clone_size: NA; cdr3_length: 14; v_call: TRBV28; j_call: TRBJ1-5; d_call: TRBD1; cdr3_aa: CASSSDRVGQPQHF; cdr3_nt: TGTGCCAGCAGCTCCGACAGGGTAGGGCAGCCCCAGCATTTT
clone_size: NA; cdr3_length: 16; v_call: TRBV30; j_call: TRBJ2-2; d_call: TRBD2; cdr3_aa: CAWSVTSGIGTGELFF; cdr3_nt: TGTGCCTGGAGTGTAACTAGCGGGATAGGCACCGGGGAGCTGTTTTTT
clone_size: NA; cdr3_length: 13; v_call: TRBV3-1/TRBV3-2; j_call: TRBJ2-6; d_call: NA; cdr3_aa: CASSQLGANVLTF; cdr3_nt: TGTGCCAGCAGCCAGCTCGGGGCCAACGTCCTGACTTTC
clone_size: NA; cdr3_length: 17; v_call: TRBV15; j_call: TRBJ1-4; d_call: NA; cdr3_aa: CATSRAVGGRLNEKLFF; cdr3_nt: TGTGCCACCAGCAGAGCAGTCGGTGGCAGGCTTAATGAAAAACTGTTTTTT
clone_size: NA; cdr3_length: 16; v_call: TRBV6-1; j_call: TRBJ2-7; d_call: TRBD1; cdr3_aa: CASSGPDRWNSYEQYF; cdr3_nt: TGTGCCAGCAGTGGGCCGGACAGGTGGAATTCCTACGAGCAGTACTTC
clone_size: NA; cdr3_length: 12; v_call: TRBV19; j_call: TRBJ2-3; d_call: TRBD2; cdr3_aa: CASSMGGDTQYF; cdr3_nt: TGTGCCAGTAGTATGGGGGGGGATACGCAGTATTTT
clone_size: NA; cdr3_length: 14; v_call: TRBV3-1/TRBV3-2; j_call: TRBJ1-1; d_call: NA; cdr3_aa: CASSPVGGPTEAFF; cdr3_nt: TGTGCCAGCAGCCCGGTTGGGGGGCCGACTGAAGCTTTCTTT
clone_size: NA; cdr3_length: 15; v_call: TRBV15; j_call: TRBJ2-7; d_call: TRBD1; cdr3_aa: CATSRGNRGRDEQYF; cdr3_nt: TGTGCCACCAGCAGAGGGAACAGGGGGCGGGACGAGCAGTACTTC
clone_size: NA; cdr3_length: 15; v_call: TRBV5-1; j_call: TRBJ2-7; d_call: NA; cdr3_aa: CASSPPGTRSYEQYF; cdr3_nt: TGCGCCAGCAGCCCCCCCGGGACACGCTCCTACGAGCAGTACTTC
clone_size: NA; cdr3_length: 16; v_call: TRBV4-1; j_call: TRBJ2-1; d_call: TRBD2; cdr3_aa: CASSQDPGLAGNEQFF; cdr3_nt: TGCGCCAGCAGCCAAGATCCCGGACTAGCGGGGAATGAGCAGTTCTTC
clone_size: once; cdr3_length: 14; v_call: TRBV30; j_call: TRBJ1-5; d_call: TRBD1; cdr3_aa: CAWSGGQGGQPQHF; cdr3_nt: TGTGCCTGGAGTGGGGGACAGGGAGGACAGCCCCAGCATTTT
clone_size: NA; cdr3_length: 14; v_call: TRBV6-5; j_call: TRBJ1-1; d_call: NA; cdr3_aa: CASSPMDINTEAFF; cdr3_nt: TGTGCCAGCAGTCCCATGGACATAAACACTGAAGCTTTCTTT
clone_size: NA; cdr3_length: 14; v_call: TRBV19; j_call: TRBJ2-7; d_call: NA; cdr3_aa: CASSMSRGAYEQYF; cdr3_nt: TGTGCCAGTAGTATGTCAAGGGGCGCCTACGAGCAGTACTTC
clone_size: NA; cdr3_length: 15; v_call: TRBV10-3; j_call: TRBJ1-5; d_call: NA; cdr3_aa: CAISDWGQGNQPQHF; cdr3_nt: TGTGCCATCAGTGATTGGGGTCAAGGCAATCAGCCCCAGCATTTT
clone_size: NA; cdr3_length: 14; v_call: TRBV5-1; j_call: TRBJ1-1; d_call: TRBD1; cdr3_aa: CASSLAGGWAEAFF; cdr3_nt: TGCGCCAGCAGCTTGGCAGGGGGCTGGGCTGAAGCTTTCTTT
clone_size: NA; cdr3_length: 13; v_call: TRBV7-8; j_call: TRBJ1-1; d_call: NA; cdr3_aa: CASSLGVGTEAFF; cdr3_nt: TGTGCCAGCAGCTTAGGGGTCGGGACCGAAGCTTTCTTT
clone_size: NA; cdr3_length: 19; v_call: TRBV4-2; j_call: TRBJ2-1; d_call: TRBD2; cdr3_aa: CASSQDPRLAGLPNNEQFF; cdr3_nt: TGTGCCAGCAGCCAAGATCCCCGACTAGCGGGCCTACCTAACAATGAGCAGTTCTTC
clone_size: NA; cdr3_length: 12; v_call: TRBV27; j_call: TRBJ1-1; d_call: NA; cdr3_aa: CASSTFGTEAFF; cdr3_nt: TGTGCCAGCAGCACATTCGGGACTGAAGCTTTCTTT
clone_size: NA; cdr3_length: 15; v_call: TRBV27; j_call: TRBJ2-3; d_call: NA; cdr3_aa: CASSSVGDSTDTQYF; cdr3_nt: TGTGCCAGCAGTTCAGTGGGAGATAGCACAGATACGCAGTATTTT
clone_size: NA; cdr3_length: 15; v_call: TRBV5-1; j_call: TRBJ2-1; d_call: NA; cdr3_aa: CASRTDYPSYNEQFF; cdr3_nt: TGCGCCAGCAGGACGGATTACCCCTCTTACAATGAGCAGTTCTTC
clone_size: few; cdr3_length: 12; v_call: TRBV12-3/TRBV12-4; j_call: TRBJ1-5; d_call: NA; cdr3_aa: CASSPIGQPQHF; cdr3_nt: TGTGCCAGCAGCCCCATAGGTCAGCCCCAGCATTTT
clone_size: NA; cdr3_length: 14; v_call: TRBV27; j_call: TRBJ2-7; d_call: NA; cdr3_aa: CASSDRRGSYEQYF; cdr3_nt: TGTGCCAGCAGTGACAGGCGCGGATCCTACGAGCAGTACTTC